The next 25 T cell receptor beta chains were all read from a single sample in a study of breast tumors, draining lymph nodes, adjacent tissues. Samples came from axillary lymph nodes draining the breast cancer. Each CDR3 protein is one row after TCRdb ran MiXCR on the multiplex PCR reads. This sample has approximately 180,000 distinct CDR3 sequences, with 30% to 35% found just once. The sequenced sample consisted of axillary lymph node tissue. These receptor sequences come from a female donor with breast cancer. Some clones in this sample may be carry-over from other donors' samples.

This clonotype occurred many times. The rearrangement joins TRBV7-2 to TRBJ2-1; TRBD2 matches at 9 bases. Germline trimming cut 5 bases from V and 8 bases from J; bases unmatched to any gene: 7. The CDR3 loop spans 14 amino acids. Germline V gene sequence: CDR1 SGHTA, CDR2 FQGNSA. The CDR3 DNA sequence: TGTGCCAGCAGCAACTTTATAGCGGGGGATGAGCAGTTCTTC. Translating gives CASSNFIAGDEQFF.

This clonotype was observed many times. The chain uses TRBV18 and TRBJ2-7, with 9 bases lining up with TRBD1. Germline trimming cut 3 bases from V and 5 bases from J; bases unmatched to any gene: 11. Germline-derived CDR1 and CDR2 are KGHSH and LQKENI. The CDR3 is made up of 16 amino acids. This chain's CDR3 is CASSPFLGQGFDEQYF. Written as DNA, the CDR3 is TGTGCCAGCTCACCCTTTTTGGGACAGGGTTTCGACGAGCAGTACTTC.

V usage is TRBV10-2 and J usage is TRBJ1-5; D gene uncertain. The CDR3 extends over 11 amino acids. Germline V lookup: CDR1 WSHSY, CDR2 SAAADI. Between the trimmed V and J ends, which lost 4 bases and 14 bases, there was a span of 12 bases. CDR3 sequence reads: CASSGSYNEHF. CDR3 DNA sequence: TGCGCCAGCAGTGGCTCCTACAATGAGCATTTT.

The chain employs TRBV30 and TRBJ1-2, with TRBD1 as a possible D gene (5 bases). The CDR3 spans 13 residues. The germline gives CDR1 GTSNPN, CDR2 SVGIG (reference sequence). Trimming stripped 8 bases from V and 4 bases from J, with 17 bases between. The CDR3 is CAGTGGASYGYTF. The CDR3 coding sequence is TGTGCCGGCACAGGAGGCGCTTCCTATGGCTACACCTTC.

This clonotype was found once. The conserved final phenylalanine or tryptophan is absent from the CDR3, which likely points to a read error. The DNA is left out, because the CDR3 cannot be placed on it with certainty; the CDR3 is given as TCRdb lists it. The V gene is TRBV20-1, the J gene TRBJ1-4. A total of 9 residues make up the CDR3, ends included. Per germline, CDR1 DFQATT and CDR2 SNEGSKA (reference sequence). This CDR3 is CSARVKLVI.

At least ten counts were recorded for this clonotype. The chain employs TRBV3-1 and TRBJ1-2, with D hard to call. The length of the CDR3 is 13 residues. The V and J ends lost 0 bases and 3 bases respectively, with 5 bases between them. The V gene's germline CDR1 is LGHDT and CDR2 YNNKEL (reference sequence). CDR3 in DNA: TGTGCCAGCAGCCAAGACACCTACTATGGCTACACCTTC. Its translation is CASSQDTYYGYTF.

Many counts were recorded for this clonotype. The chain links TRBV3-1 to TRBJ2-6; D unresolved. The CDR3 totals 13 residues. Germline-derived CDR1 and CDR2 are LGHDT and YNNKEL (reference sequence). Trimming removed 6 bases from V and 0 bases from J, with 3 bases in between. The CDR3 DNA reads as TGTGCCAGCAGTGCCTCTGGGGCCAACGTCCTGACTTTC. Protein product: CASSASGANVLTF.

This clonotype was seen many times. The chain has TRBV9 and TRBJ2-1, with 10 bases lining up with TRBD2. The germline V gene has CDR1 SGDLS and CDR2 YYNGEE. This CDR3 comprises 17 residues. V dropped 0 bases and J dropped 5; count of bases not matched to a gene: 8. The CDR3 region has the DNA TGTGCCAGCAGCGTAGGGCTAGCGGGAGTGTCCGACAATGAGCAGTTCTTC. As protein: CASSVGLAGVSDNEQFF.

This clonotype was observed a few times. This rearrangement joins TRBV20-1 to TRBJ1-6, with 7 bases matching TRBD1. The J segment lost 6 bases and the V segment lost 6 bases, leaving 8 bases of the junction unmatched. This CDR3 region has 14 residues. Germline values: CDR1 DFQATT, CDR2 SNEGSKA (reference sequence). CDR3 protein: CSALARDSNSPLHF. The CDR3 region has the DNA TGCAGTGCCCTAGCCCGGGACAGTAATTCACCCCTCCACTTT.

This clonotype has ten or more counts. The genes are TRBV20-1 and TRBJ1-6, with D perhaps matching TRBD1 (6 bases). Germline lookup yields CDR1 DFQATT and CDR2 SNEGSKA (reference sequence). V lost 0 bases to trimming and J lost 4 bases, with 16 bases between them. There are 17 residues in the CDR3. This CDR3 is CSARDLRGANYNSPLHF. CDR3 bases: TGCAGTGCTAGAGATCTCCGGGGGGCCAATTATAATTCACCCCTCCACTTT.

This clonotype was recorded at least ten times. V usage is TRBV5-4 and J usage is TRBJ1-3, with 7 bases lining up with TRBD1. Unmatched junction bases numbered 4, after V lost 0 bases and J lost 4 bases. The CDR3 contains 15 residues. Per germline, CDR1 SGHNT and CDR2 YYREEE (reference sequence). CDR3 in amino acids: CASSLGRGVGNTIYF. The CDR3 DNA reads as TGTGCCAGCAGCTTGGGCAGGGGGGTCGGAAACACCATATATTTT. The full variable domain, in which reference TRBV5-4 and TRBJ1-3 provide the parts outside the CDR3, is ETGVTQSPTHLIKTRGQQVTLRCSSQSGHNTVSWYQQALGQGPQFIFQYYREEENGRGNFPPRFSGLQFPNYSSELNVNALELDDSALYLCASSLGRGVGNTIYFGEGSWLTVV.

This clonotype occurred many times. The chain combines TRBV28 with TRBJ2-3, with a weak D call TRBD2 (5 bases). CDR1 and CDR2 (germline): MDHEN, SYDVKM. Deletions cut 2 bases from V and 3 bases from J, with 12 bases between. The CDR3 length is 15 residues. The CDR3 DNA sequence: TGTGCCAGCAGTTTAAACGACCGGAGGACAGATACGCAGTATTTT. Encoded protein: CASSLNDRRTDTQYF.

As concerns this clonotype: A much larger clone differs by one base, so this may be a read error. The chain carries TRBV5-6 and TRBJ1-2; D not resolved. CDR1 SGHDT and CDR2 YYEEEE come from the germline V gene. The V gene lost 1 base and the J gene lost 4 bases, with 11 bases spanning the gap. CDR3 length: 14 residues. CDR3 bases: TGTGCCAGCAGCTTGCCCGACACAGCCTATGGCTACACCTTC. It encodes CASSLPDTAYGYTF. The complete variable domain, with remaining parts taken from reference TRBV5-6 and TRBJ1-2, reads DAGVTQSPTHLIKTRGQQVTLRCSPKSGHDTVSWYQQALGQGPQFIFQYYEEEERQRGNFPDRFSGHQFPNYSSELNVNALLLGDSALYLCASSLPDTAYGYTFGSGTRLTVV.

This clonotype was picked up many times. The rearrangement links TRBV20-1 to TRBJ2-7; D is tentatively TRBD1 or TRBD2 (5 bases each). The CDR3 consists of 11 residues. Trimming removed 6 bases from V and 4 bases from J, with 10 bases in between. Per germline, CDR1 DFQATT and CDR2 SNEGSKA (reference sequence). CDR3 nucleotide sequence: TGCAGTGCCAGGGACGTTTACGAGCAGTACTTC. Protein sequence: CSARDVYEQYF.

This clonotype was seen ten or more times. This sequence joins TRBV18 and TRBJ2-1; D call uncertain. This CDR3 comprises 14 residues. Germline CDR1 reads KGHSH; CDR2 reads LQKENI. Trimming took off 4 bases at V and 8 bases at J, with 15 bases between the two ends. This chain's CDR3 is CASSLGFISDEQFF. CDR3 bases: TGTGCCAGCTCACTGGGTTTTATTTCGGATGAGCAGTTCTTC.

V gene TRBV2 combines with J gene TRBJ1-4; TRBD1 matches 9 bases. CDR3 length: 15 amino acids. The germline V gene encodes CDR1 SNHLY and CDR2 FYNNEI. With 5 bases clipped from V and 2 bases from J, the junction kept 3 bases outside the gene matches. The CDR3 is CASSRGQGTNEKLFF. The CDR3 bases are TGTGCCAGCAGTCGAGGACAGGGGACTAATGAAAAACTGTTTTTT.

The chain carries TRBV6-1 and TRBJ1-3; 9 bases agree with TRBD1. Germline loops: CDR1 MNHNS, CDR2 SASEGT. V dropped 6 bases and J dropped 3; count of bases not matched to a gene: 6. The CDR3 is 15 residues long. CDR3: CASREMTGGGNTIYF. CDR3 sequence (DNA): TGTGCCAGCAGAGAGATGACAGGGGGTGGAAACACCATATATTTT.

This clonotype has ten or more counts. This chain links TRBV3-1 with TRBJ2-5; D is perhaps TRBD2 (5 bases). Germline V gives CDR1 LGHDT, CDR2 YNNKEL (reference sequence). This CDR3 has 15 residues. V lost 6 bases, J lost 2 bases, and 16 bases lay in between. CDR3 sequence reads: CASSLDGGGQETQYF. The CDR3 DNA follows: TGTGCCAGCAGTCTCGACGGAGGAGGTCAAGAGACCCAGTACTTC.

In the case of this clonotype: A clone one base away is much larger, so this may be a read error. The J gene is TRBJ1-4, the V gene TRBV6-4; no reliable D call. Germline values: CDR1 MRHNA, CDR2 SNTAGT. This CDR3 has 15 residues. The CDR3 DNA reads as TGTGCCAGCAGTTTATCCCCCTCGACTAATGAAAGACTGTTTTTT. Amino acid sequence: CASSLSPSTNERLFF.

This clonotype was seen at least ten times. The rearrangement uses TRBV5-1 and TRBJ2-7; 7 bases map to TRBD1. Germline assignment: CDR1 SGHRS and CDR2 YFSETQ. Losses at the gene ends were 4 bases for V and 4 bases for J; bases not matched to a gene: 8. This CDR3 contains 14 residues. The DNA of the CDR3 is TGCGCCAGCAGCATTTACAGGGGCGGGTACGAGCAGTACTTC. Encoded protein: CASSIYRGGYEQYF.

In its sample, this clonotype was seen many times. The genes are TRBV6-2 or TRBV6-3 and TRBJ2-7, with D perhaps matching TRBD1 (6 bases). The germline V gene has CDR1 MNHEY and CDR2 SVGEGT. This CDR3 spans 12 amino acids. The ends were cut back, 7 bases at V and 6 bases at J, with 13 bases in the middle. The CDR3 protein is CASTENRVEQYF. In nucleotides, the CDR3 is TGTGCCAGCACCGAAAACAGGGTCGAGCAGTACTTC.

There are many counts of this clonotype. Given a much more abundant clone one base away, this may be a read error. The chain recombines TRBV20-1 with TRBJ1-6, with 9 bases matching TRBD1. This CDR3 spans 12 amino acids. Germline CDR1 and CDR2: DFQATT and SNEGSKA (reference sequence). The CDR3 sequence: CSAGTGNSPPHF. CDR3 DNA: TGCAGTGCGGGGACAGGGAATTCACCCCCCCACTTT.

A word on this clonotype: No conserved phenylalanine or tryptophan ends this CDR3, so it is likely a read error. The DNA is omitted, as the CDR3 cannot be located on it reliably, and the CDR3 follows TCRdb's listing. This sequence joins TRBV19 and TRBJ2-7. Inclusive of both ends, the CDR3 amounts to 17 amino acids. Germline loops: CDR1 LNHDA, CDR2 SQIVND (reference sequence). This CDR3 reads CASSVLEEVGNLNEQSL.

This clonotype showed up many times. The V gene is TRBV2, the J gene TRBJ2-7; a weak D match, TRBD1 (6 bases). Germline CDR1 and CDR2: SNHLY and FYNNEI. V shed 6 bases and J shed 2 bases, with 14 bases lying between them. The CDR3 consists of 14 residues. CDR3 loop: CASRTGRTAYEQYF. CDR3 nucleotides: TGTGCCAGCAGGACGGGACGGACAGCCTACGAGCAGTACTTC.

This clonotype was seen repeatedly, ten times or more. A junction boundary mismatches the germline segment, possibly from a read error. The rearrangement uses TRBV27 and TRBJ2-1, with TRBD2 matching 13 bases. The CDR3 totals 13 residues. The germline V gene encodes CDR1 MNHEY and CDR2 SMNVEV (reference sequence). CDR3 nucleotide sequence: TGTGCCAGCAGACTAGCGGGAGGGATTAATCGGATCTTC. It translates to CASRLAGGINRIF.